A single sample is the source of the 31 T cell receptor beta chains below, sequenced in a study of beta chain features in type 1 diabetes. Findings and caveats of the study: Shorter TCRB CDR3s, moderately but significantly so, marked every one of the four CD4+ subsets in Type 1 diabetes patients.

Antigens for these TCRs are unknown. Every isolated RNA sample was fully reverse transcribed, so sequencing captured expressed TCRB transcripts. Produced via immunoSEQ multiplex PCR; TCRdb's table is partial and in-frame only. Of more than 25,000 clones in the sample, about 45% are singletons; the top ten hold 0.3%. The sequenced sample was stem cell memory CD4+ T cells from blood. These receptors were obtained from a young man with type 1 diabetes.

The rearrangement links TRBV28 to TRBJ2-4; D is perhaps TRBD2 (6 bases). Germline loops: CDR1 MDHEN, CDR2 SYDVKM. V shed 4 bases and J shed 2 bases, with 18 bases lying between them. The CDR3 extends over 17 amino acids. The DNA for the CDR3 is TGTGCCAGCAGTTCCCCCGGGAAGGGGAGGTCCAAAAACATTCAGTACTTC. This sequence encodes CASSSPGKGRSKNIQYF.

The chain uses TRBV6-5 and TRBJ2-7; 8 bases are a match to TRBD2. Per germline, CDR1 MNHEY and CDR2 SVGAGI. Trimming cost V 0 bases and J 2 bases; bases outside gene matches: 6. CDR3 length equals 16 residues. The CDR3 nucleotides are TGTGCCAGCAGTTACTCGATGACGGGGGGGACCTACGAGCAGTACTTC. Amino acid sequence: CASSYSMTGGTYEQYF.

The gene calls are TRBV29-1 and TRBJ2-5, with 9 positions matching TRBD1. CDR1 SQVTM and CDR2 ANQGSEA come from the germline V gene. The CDR3 has 15 residues. The V gene end was trimmed by 2 bases and the J gene end by 4 bases; junction bases not matched to a gene: 8. The CDR3 DNA follows: TGCAGCGTTGAAAGAGGGACAGGGAGGGGAGAGACCCAGTACTTC. Its translation is CSVERGTGRGETQYF.

The V and J genes are TRBV7-9 and TRBJ2-3, with 10 bases identical to TRBD2. Losses at the gene ends were 1 base for V and 2 bases for J; bases not matched to a gene: 3. The CDR3 is 16 amino acids. The germline gives CDR1 SEHNR, CDR2 FQNEAQ (reference sequence). CDR3 residues: CASSLGSGGATDTQYF. The CDR3 nucleotides are TGTGCCAGCAGCTTAGGAAGCGGGGGGGCCACAGATACGCAGTATTTT.

J is TRBJ2-7 and V is TRBV12-5; 9 bases are shared with TRBD1. Unmatched junction bases numbered 8, after V lost 6 bases and J lost 5 bases. Germline V gene data show CDR1 as LGHNT and CDR2 as FRNRAP. The CDR3 is 14 residues long. In DNA form, the CDR3 reads TGTGCTAGTGGACCCGGGACAGGGAAACACGAGCAGTACTTC. This sequence encodes CASGPGTGKHEQYF.

This clone has a handful of counts. The chain joins TRBV7-9 to TRBJ2-2; 11 nucleotides match TRBD2. Germline CDR1 is SEHNR and CDR2 is FQNEAQ (reference sequence). Trimming took 5 bases from V and 3 from J; bases not matched to a gene: 2. CDR3 length: 15 residues. Written as DNA, the CDR3 is TGTGCCAGCAGCCGACTAGCGGGGTACACCGGGGAGCTGTTTTTT. Protein product: CASSRLAGYTGELFF.

This chain uses TRBV7-9 with TRBJ2-5, with D maybe TRBD2 (6 bases). The V and J ends lost 4 bases and 2 bases respectively, with 11 bases between them. This CDR3 contains 14 residues. CDR1 SEHNR and CDR2 FQNEAQ come from the germline V gene (reference sequence). DNA for the CDR3: TGTGCCAGCAGCTACCGACTAGATCAAGAGACCCAGTACTTC. Protein product: CASSYRLDQETQYF.

The chain uses TRBV27 and TRBJ2-7; D may be TRBD2 (5 bases). The CDR3 contains 14 residues. The germline gives CDR1 MNHEY, CDR2 SMNVEV (reference sequence). With 6 bases removed from V and 5 bases from J, the gap between germline ends came to 17 bases. In DNA form, the CDR3 reads TGTGCCAGCAGGCCAACTAGTTCGCCCCACGAGCAGTACTTC. Amino acids: CASRPTSSPHEQYF.

This clone showed up just a few times. The chain is built from TRBV10-3 and TRBJ1-6; a weak D match, TRBD1 (5 bases). Germline V gives CDR1 ENHRY, CDR2 SYGVKD. This CDR3 spans 15 amino acids. The V end lost 5 bases, the J end lost 1 base, and 9 bases lay between the germline ends. The chain's CDR3 is CAISLQGSYNSPLHF. The CDR3 nucleotides read TGTGCCATCAGTCTTCAGGGTTCCTATAATTCACCCCTCCACTTT.

V and J are TRBV11-3 and TRBJ2-1; possible D gene TRBD2, 6 bases. Germline values: CDR1 SGHNT, CDR2 YENEEA. V was clipped by 3 bases and J by 0 bases, with 12 bases between them. The CDR3 contains 16 residues. CDR3 sequence reads: CASSLGGQISYNEQFF. Written as DNA, the CDR3 is TGTGCCAGCAGCTTGGGAGGACAAATCTCCTACAATGAGCAGTTCTTC. The full variable domain, its missing parts supplied by reference TRBV11-3 and TRBJ2-1, is EAGVVQSPRYKIIEKKQPVAFWCNPISGHNTLYWYLQNLGQGPELLIRYENEEAVDDSQLPKDRFSAERLKGVDSTLKIQPAELGDSAVYLCASSLGGQISYNEQFFGPGTRLTVL.

V gene TRBV6-6 combines with J gene TRBJ2-7, with D tentatively TRBD2 (5 bases). Trimming pared 5 bases from V and 11 bases from J, leaving 16 bases between. The CDR3 is 12 amino acids. CDR1 is MNHNY, CDR2 SVGAGI, per germline (reference sequence). CDR3 residues: CASSPTPGWKYF. Here the CDR3 DNA reads TGTGCCAGCAGTCCCACGCCGGGGTGGAAGTACTTC.

The sample holds a few counts of this clone. The chain recombines TRBV29-1 with TRBJ2-7, with TRBD1 identical over 8 bases. V gave up 1 base and J gave up 6 bases; unmatched junction bases: 5. Looked up from germline, CDR1 is SQVTM and CDR2 is ANQGSEA. The CDR3 is 13 amino acids. The CDR3 DNA sequence: TGCAGCGTTGAAGGGACAGGGCGGGGCGAGCAGTACTTC. Protein: CSVEGTGRGEQYF.

The chain uses TRBV18 and TRBJ2-3, with D maybe TRBD1 (6 bases). Trimming left V 2 bases short and J 2 bases short, with 8 bases between. This CDR3 has 14 residues. CDR1 KGHSH and CDR2 LQKENI come from the germline V gene. As DNA, the CDR3 is TGTGCCAGCTCACCAGGGACATCCACAGATACGCAGTATTTT. It encodes CASSPGTSTDTQYF.

This clone has only a few counts. The gene calls are TRBV5-4 and TRBJ2-7; 8 positions agree with TRBD1. With 4 bases clipped from V and 7 bases from J, the junction kept 7 bases outside the gene matches. CDR1 and CDR2 (germline): SGHNT, YYREEE (reference sequence). CDR3 size: 13 residues. The CDR3, as DNA: TGTGCCAGCAGCGCGGGACAGGTGTGGGAGCAGTACTTC. Its translation is CASSAGQVWEQYF.

In its sample, this clone was seen a few times. This chain links TRBV7-8 with TRBJ2-5; maybe TRBD1 (7 bases). The CDR3 extends over 17 amino acids. V lost 1 base and J 2 bases, leaving 17 bases between the germline ends. CDR1 is SGHVS, CDR2 FQNEAQ, per germline. CDR3 protein: CASSLGAGTGAQETQYF. The CDR3 DNA reads as TGTGCCAGCAGCTTAGGGGCGGGAACAGGGGCACAAGAGACCCAGTACTTC.

The table lists this clone with a few counts. The CDR3 region has the DNA TGTGCCAGCACGAATGGGGCCCGGAATACCGGGGAGCTGTTTTTT. Protein product: CASTNGARNTGELFF. This rearrangement joins TRBV6-1 to TRBJ2-2, with a weak D call TRBD1 (5 bases). CDR3 size: 15 residues. Germline V lookup: CDR1 MNHNS, CDR2 SASEGT. Trimming shortened V by 7 bases and J by 5 bases, and 17 bases separated the two germline ends.

J is TRBJ2-5 and V is TRBV5-8; 8 bases match TRBD1. CDR3 length equals 17 residues. The junction had 9 bases not matched to a gene; V was cut back by 0 bases and J by 2 bases. Germline V gives CDR1 SGHTS, CDR2 YDEGEE. The CDR3 spells CASSLVVGRGLQETQYF. DNA of the CDR3: TGTGCCAGCAGCTTGGTAGTGGGCAGGGGGCTTCAAGAGACCCAGTACTTC.

This clone came up a few times. The chain carries TRBV29-1 and TRBJ2-5, with 8 positions matching TRBD1. Judging by the DNA end, TRBJ2-7 fits better; the J call may be wrong. This CDR3 comprises 13 residues. CDR1 is SQVTM and CDR2 is ANQGSEA in the germline V gene. For the CDR3, the DNA is TGCAGCGCCGCCATCGGACAGGGCTACGAGCAGTACTTC. Encoded protein: CSAAIGQGYEQYF.

The CDR3 DNA follows: TGTGCCAGCAGCTTAGAGGGCGCGGGAGGAATTTACGAGCAGTACTTC. Protein sequence: CASSLEGAGGIYEQYF. This chain connects TRBV7-2 to TRBJ2-7, with 8 bases aligning to TRBD2. Germline CDR1 is SGHTA and CDR2 is FQGNSA. CDR3 length: 16 amino acids. Trimming removed 1 base from V and 4 bases from J; junction bases left unmatched: 9.

The genes are TRBV4-1 and TRBJ2-1; D uncertain. V was shortened by 0 bases and J by 5 bases, with 20 bases between the two germline ends. Per germline, CDR1 MGHRA and CDR2 YSYEKL. This CDR3 is built from 18 residues. CDR3 in amino acids: CASSQDQYGVGAHNEQFF. DNA for the CDR3: TGCGCCAGCAGCCAAGATCAGTATGGAGTCGGAGCGCACAATGAGCAGTTCTTC.

The gene calls are TRBV5-1 and TRBJ2-2; tentatively, D is TRBD1 (5 bases). Germline CDR1 SGHRS, CDR2 YFSETQ. The CDR3 has 15 residues. The V gene lost 2 bases and the J gene lost 6 bases, with 14 bases spanning the gap. The DNA for the CDR3 is TGCGCCAGCAGCTTACAGGAATTAGGGCCCGGGGAGCTGTTTTTT. Protein: CASSLQELGPGELFF.

This sequence joins TRBV28 and TRBJ2-2; TRBD2 matches 7 bases. With 6 bases clipped from V and 4 bases from J, the junction kept 8 bases outside the gene matches. The CDR3 spans 15 residues. Germline CDR1 MDHEN, CDR2 SYDVKM. The CDR3 sequence is CASSWGGVSTGELFF. The CDR3 region has the DNA TGTGCCAGCAGCTGGGGGGGGGTAAGCACCGGGGAGCTGTTTTTT.

The chain is built from TRBV9 and TRBJ2-3, with D hard to call. The CDR3 totals 15 residues. Germline V gene sequence: CDR1 SGDLS, CDR2 YYNGEE. V dropped 3 bases and J dropped 0 bases, with 11 bases sitting between them. The CDR3 sequence: CASSGRSDSTDTQYF. The CDR3 DNA reads as TGTGCCAGCAGCGGGCGGTCGGATAGCACAGATACGCAGTATTTT.

The rearrangement links TRBV4-1 to TRBJ2-7; TRBD1 is a possible D gene (5 bases). CDR3 size: 13 residues. V was shortened by 5 bases and J by 0 bases, with 8 bases between the two germline ends. Germline CDR1 is MGHRA and CDR2 is YSYEKL. CDR3 protein: CASSRQGSYEQYF. In DNA, the CDR3 is TGCGCCAGCAGCAGGCAGGGCTCCTACGAGCAGTACTTC.

This clone was detected once. The chain carries TRBV4-2 and TRBJ1-6, with 9 positions matching TRBD1. V lost 1 base, J lost 5 bases, and 0 bases stayed unmatched. Germline CDR1 LGHNA, CDR2 YNFKEQ. The CDR3 loop spans 15 amino acids. CDR3 residues: CASSQGQGDNSPLHF. The CDR3 DNA reads TGTGCCAGCAGCCAAGGACAGGGGGATAATTCACCCCTCCACTTT.

The table lists this clone with a count of one. The chain recombines TRBV5-1 with TRBJ2-5, with TRBD2 matching 9 bases. The better agreement between TRBJ2-7 and the DNA end casts doubt on the J call. This CDR3 contains 18 residues. Germline assignment: CDR1 SGHRS and CDR2 YFSETQ. The CDR3 nucleotides read TGCGCCAGCAGCTTGGTGGGGATTAGCGGGAGCGTCGCCTACGAGCAGTACTTC. This sequence encodes CASSLVGISGSVAYEQYF.

This clone occurred a few times. This chain links TRBV29-1 with TRBJ2-1, with D perhaps TRBD2 (6 bases). CDR1 and CDR2 (germline): SQVTM, ANQGSEA. Trimming took off 6 bases at V and 2 bases at J, with 17 bases between the two ends. This CDR3 is 15 amino acids long. CDR3 region: CSVASGGGAYNEQFF. The DNA of the CDR3 is TGCAGCGTCGCATCGGGCGGAGGGGCCTACAATGAGCAGTTCTTC.

This chain links TRBV2 with TRBJ1-1; tentatively, D is TRBD1 (5 bases). CDR3 size: 13 residues. Trimming took off 5 bases at V and 4 bases at J, with 11 bases between the two ends. The germline gives CDR1 SNHLY, CDR2 FYNNEI. Here the CDR3 DNA reads TGTGCCAGCAGTTACCGGGGGAGCACTGAAGCTTTCTTT. This sequence encodes CASSYRGSTEAFF. The variable domain in full, with the rest retrieved from reference TRBV2 and TRBJ1-1, is EPEVTQTPSHQVTQMGQEVILRCVPISNHLYFYWYRQILGQKVEFLVSFYNNEISEKSEIFDDQFSVERPDGSNFTLKIRSTKLEDSAMYFCASSYRGSTEAFFGQGTRLTVV.

This clone was seen a single time. In DNA form, the CDR3 reads TGTGCCAGCAGCTTCCGGGTAGGGGGCACTGGGGCCAACGTCCTGACTTTC. This sequence encodes CASSFRVGGTGANVLTF. The V gene is TRBV7-9, the J gene TRBJ2-6, with 7 bases aligning to TRBD1. Germline CDR1 and CDR2: SEHNR and FQNEAQ (reference sequence). Trimming cost V 3 bases and J 2 bases; bases outside gene matches: 7. This CDR3 has 17 amino acids.

J is TRBJ2-1 and V is TRBV6-1; tentative D call: TRBD2 (6 bases). CDR1 and CDR2 (germline): MNHNS, SASEGT. V lost 6 bases and J 9 bases, leaving 18 bases between the germline ends. This CDR3 comprises 14 residues. The CDR3 sequence: CASSGPGLLVEQFF. The CDR3 nucleotides read TGTGCCAGCAGCGGCCCGGGACTCCTCGTTGAGCAGTTCTTC.

CDR3 loop: CASGLVTGIIGELFF. DNA of the CDR3: TGTGCTAGTGGTTTGGTAACAGGGATCATCGGGGAGCTGTTTTTT. The V and J genes are TRBV12-5 and TRBJ2-2; a weak D match, TRBD1 (6 bases). Trimming took off 0 bases at V and 7 bases at J, with 12 bases between the two ends. CDR3 length: 15 residues. Germline V gene sequence: CDR1 LGHNT, CDR2 FRNRAP.